This T cell receptor beta chain was sequenced during a study of T cells in Graves' hyperthyroidism and ophthalmopathy. Study-level information: Peripheral blood was collected at initial diagnosis, before any treatment. Regarding the study as a whole: Also found in blood were most expanded thyroid clonotypes above 0.001.

Reasons for excluding patients were uncontrolled infection, other autoimmune disease, pregnancy or lactation. It was over 9.5 ml of fresh peripheral blood that supplied the PBMCs. RNA transcripts provided the source from which TCR beta CDR3 regions were amplified. HTBI primers were employed in a first-round RT-PCR of the TCR CDR3. MiXCR was run by TCRdb on the multiplex PCR reads, yielding one entry per CDR3 protein. The data contain 350,000 to 450,000 distinct CDR3 sequences, around 13% of them singletons. This clonotype was counted many times. Its antigen is not identified. V lost 2 bases and J lost 2; bases outside the gene matches: 6. The CDR3 contains 15 residues. In germline, CDR1 is LNHNV, CDR2 YYDKDF (reference sequence).

Sequences were obtained from blood. This chain uses TRBV15 with TRBJ2-7; 7 nucleotides match TRBD1. This TCR derives from a woman aged 60 to 75 with Graves' hyperthyroidism. In nucleotides, the CDR3 is TGTGCCACCAGCAGAACCGGGACAGCCACCTACGAGCAGTACTTC. It yields the protein CATSRTGTATYEQYF.